Each of the 10 T cell receptor beta chains below was sequenced from the same sample in a study of blood T cell repertoires in COVID-19. The protocol was immunoSEQ multiplex PCR, while the TCRdb copy is restricted to in-frame clones and leaves out a portion. The data contain approximately 440,000 clones, around 87% of them singletons. The sequenced sample consisted of PBMCs or T cells enriched from blood (not recorded which). These TCRs come from a woman aged 18-29 years who had recovered from COVID-19.

The chain joins TRBV10-3 to TRBJ1-2; 7 bases align to TRBD1. This CDR3 region has 15 residues. The ends lost 2 bases at V and 2 bases at J; junction bases unmatched: 5. Germline loops: CDR1 ENHRY, CDR2 SYGVKD. The CDR3 loop is CAISEALTGNYGYTF. CDR3 bases: TGTGCCATCAGTGAGGCCCTGACAGGGAACTATGGCTACACCTTC.

The V gene is TRBV28, the J gene TRBJ1-6; D is perhaps TRBD1 (5 bases). The CDR3 extends over 17 amino acids. Germline V lookup: CDR1 MDHEN, CDR2 SYDVKM. Trimming cost V 6 bases and J 2 bases, with 17 bases left between them. The CDR3 sequence is CASRANRFLPYNSPLHF. The CDR3 region has the DNA TGTGCCAGCAGGGCCAACAGGTTCCTGCCCTATAATTCACCCCTCCACTTT.

The chain joins TRBV12-5 to TRBJ1-1; no definite D call. Trimming removed 4 bases at V and 1 base at J, with 10 bases between. The CDR3 spans 14 residues. The V gene's germline CDR1 is LGHNT and CDR2 FRNRAP. The CDR3 region is CASGSPVRNTEAFF. In DNA form, the CDR3 reads TGTGCTAGTGGTTCTCCTGTCAGGAACACTGAAGCTTTCTTT.

The J gene is TRBJ2-2, the V gene TRBV7-3; D ambiguous. CDR3 size: 16 residues. V was trimmed by 5 bases and J by 3 bases, leaving 16 bases between them. The germline gives CDR1 SGHTA, CDR2 FQGTGA. The CDR3 spells CASSALGSFDTGELFF. The CDR3 DNA follows: TGTGCCAGCAGCGCCTTGGGTAGCTTCGACACCGGGGAGCTGTTTTTT.

This chain joins TRBV18 and TRBJ2-2, with D tentatively TRBD2 (5 bases). The CDR3 length is 13 residues. The V end was cut by 8 bases, the J end by 7 bases, with 14 bases between. Germline lookup yields CDR1 KGHSH and CDR2 LQKENI. CDR3 nucleotides: TGTGCCAGCCCTCGCCGGGAAAACGGGGAGCTGTTTTTT. Translation: CASPRRENGELFF.

This chain connects TRBV29-1 to TRBJ1-2; tentatively, D is TRBD1 (6 bases). CDR3 length: 14 residues. Germline CDR1 is SQVTM and CDR2 is ANQGSEA. V shed 4 bases and J shed 6 bases, with 18 bases lying between them. For the CDR3, the DNA is TGCAGCGTTGGGATACAGGGTAGTAGGAATGGCTACACCTTC. It specifies CSVGIQGSRNGYTF. The variable domain in full, completed from reference TRBV29-1 and TRBJ1-2, reads SAVISQKPSRDICQRGTSLTIQCQVDSQVTMMFWYRQQPGQSLTLIATANQGSEATYESGFVIDKFPISRPNLTFSTLTVSNMSPEDSSIYLCSVGIQGSRNGYTFGSGTRLTVV.

V and J are TRBV18 and TRBJ1-2; no definite D call. The V end was cut by 2 bases, the J end by 6 bases, with 13 bases between. There are 14 residues in the CDR3. Germline V CDR1 and CDR2: KGHSH, LQKENI. CDR3 protein: CASSPGTGRDGYTF. The CDR3 DNA is TGTGCCAGCTCACCAGGTACGGGGAGAGATGGCTACACCTTC. Supplemented by reference TRBV18 and TRBJ1-2, the full variable domain reads NAGVMQNPRHLVRRRGQEARLRCSPMKGHSHVYWYRQLPEEGLKFMVYLQKENIIDESGMPKERFSAEFPKEGPSILRIQQVVRGDSAAYFCASSPGTGRDGYTFGSGTRLTVV.

The chain uses TRBV5-1 and TRBJ1-4; TRBD1 is a possible D gene (5 bases). The CDR3 spans 15 residues. Trimming removed 4 bases at V and 8 bases at J, with 18 bases between. In germline, CDR1 is SGHRS, CDR2 YFSETQ. The CDR3 here is CASSRGVGTPEKLFF. The CDR3 DNA reads as TGCGCCAGCAGCCGGGGGGTCGGGACCCCGGAAAAACTGTTTTTT.

The V call is TRBV11-2, the J call TRBJ2-2; possible D gene TRBD1, 6 bases. CDR3 length: 18 residues. The V end lost 4 bases, the J end lost 0 bases, and 18 bases lay between the germline ends. Germline values: CDR1 SGHAT, CDR2 FQNNGV. This chain's CDR3 is CASSSILNREPNTGELFF. In nucleotides, the CDR3 is TGTGCCAGCAGCTCGATATTAAACAGGGAACCGAACACCGGGGAGCTGTTTTTT.

The chain couples TRBV11-2 to TRBJ2-7; the D gene is possibly TRBD1 (5 bases). The germline V gene has CDR1 SGHAT and CDR2 FQNNGV. The V and J ends lost 3 bases and 4 bases respectively, with 13 bases between them. This CDR3 contains 14 residues. CDR3 DNA sequence: TGTGCCAGCAGCTTCGACAGAGACATATACGAGCAGTACTTC. Translated: CASSFDRDIYEQYF.